A selection of T cell receptor beta chains follows, all from one sample in a study of blood T cell repertoires in COVID-19. Using immunoSEQ multiplex PCR, the repertoire was profiled, and TCRdb retains in-frame clones only, with some absent. The sample has hundreds of thousands of clones, approximately 90% seen once. What was sequenced was PBMCs or T cells enriched from blood (not recorded which). The origin of the receptors is a woman aged 40 to 49 who had recovered from COVID-19. CDR3s include the opening cysteine and the closing phenylalanine or tryptophan. The D gene is left open where the match is weak. Rows give clone size only sometimes, using once, few, many, or a class for an expanded clone.

clone_size	j_call	v_call	d_call	cdr3_aa	cdr3_nt
.	TRBJ1-2	TRBV10-3	.	CAISVGTGSPGGYTF	TGTGCCATCAGTGTAGGCACAGGATCTCCCGGTGGCTACACCTTC
.	TRBJ1-2	TRBV5-6	.	CASSLWPGGYTF	TGTGCCAGCAGCTTGTGGCCAGGAGGCTACACCTTC
.	TRBJ2-7	TRBV18	.	CASSPRLAQSYGQYF	TGTGCCAGCTCACCCCGGTTAGCGCAGAGTTACGGGCAGTACTTC
few	TRBJ1-3	TRBV10-3	TRBD1	CAIQTGPAGNTIYF	TGTGCCATTCAGACAGGGCCGGCTGGAAACACCATATATTTT
.	TRBJ2-2	TRBV3-1/TRBV3-2	TRBD2	CASSPGTSGGPGTGELFF	TGTGCCAGCAGCCCTGGGACTAGCGGGGGTCCGGGCACCGGGGAGCTGTTTTTT
.	TRBJ1-3	TRBV28	.	CASSLGRGGNTIYF	TGTGCCAGCAGTCTTGGCAGGGGAGGAAACACCATATATTTT
.	TRBJ2-5	TRBV2	TRBD1	CASEFQGAGETQYF	TGTGCCAGCGAATTCCAGGGGGCGGGGGAGACCCAGTACTTC
.	TRBJ2-7	TRBV3-1/TRBV3-2	TRBD1	CASSQAQGASWDEQYF	TGTGCCAGCAGCCAAGCCCAGGGGGCTAGTTGGGACGAGCAGTACTTC
once	TRBJ1-2	TRBV9	.	CASSAQGTRVLYGYTF	TGTGCCAGCAGCGCCCAGGGGACAAGGGTCCTTTATGGCTACACCTTC
.	TRBJ1-1	TRBV29-1	TRBD1	CSVYRGGDAFF	TGCAGCGTCTACAGGGGGGGGGACGCTTTCTTT
.	TRBJ1-2	TRBV7-3	TRBD1	CASSLTGTGVGYTF	TGTGCCAGCAGCTTAACCGGGACAGGGGTCGGCTACACCTTC
.	TRBJ2-7	TRBV19	TRBD1	CASSILPGQGAYEQYF	TGTGCCAGTAGTATCCTCCCGGGACAGGGGGCCTACGAGCAGTACTTC
.	TRBJ2-7	TRBV6-5	.	CASSLLAGDIGEQYF	TGTGCCAGCAGCCTTTTAGCAGGGGACATAGGGGAGCAGTACTTC
.	TRBJ2-3	TRBV9	.	CASSVRSTQRTDTQYF	TGTGCCAGCAGCGTACGGAGTACCCAGCGCACAGATACGCAGTATTTT
.	TRBJ1-5	TRBV28	.	CASSLGGQGNQPQHF	TGTGCCAGCAGTTTAGGGGGCCAGGGCAATCAGCCCCAGCATTTT
.	TRBJ2-7	TRBV19	TRBD1	CASSTPPTGGEGEQYF	TGTGCCAGTAGTACCCCCCCGACAGGGGGCGAAGGGGAGCAGTACTTC
.	TRBJ1-3	TRBV19	.	CASSIGASSGNTIYF	TGTGCCAGTAGTATAGGGGCGAGCTCTGGAAACACCATATATTTT
.	TRBJ2-7	TRBV5-1	TRBD1	CASSPRTGSSYEQYF	TGCGCCAGCAGCCCCCGGACAGGGAGCTCCTACGAGCAGTACTTC
once	TRBJ2-5	TRBV7-9	.	CASSLLVETQYF	TGTGCCAGCAGCTTGTTAGTGGAGACCCAGTACTTC
once	TRBJ2-7	TRBV7-2	.	CANSFARAPYEQYF	TGTGCCAACAGCTTCGCCAGGGCCCCCTACGAGCAGTACTTC
.	TRBJ2-5	TRBV5-4	TRBD2	CASSLGGSGLGETQYF	TGTGCCAGCAGCTTGGGGGGTAGCGGGCTAGGGGAGACCCAGTACTTC
once	TRBJ1-3	TRBV5-1	.	CASTRDGNTIYF	TGCGCCAGCACACGAGATGGAAACACCATATATTTT
.	TRBJ1-6	TRBV27	TRBD1	CASSLQGARNSPLHF	TGTGCCAGCAGTTTGCAGGGGGCAAGGAATTCACCCCTCCACTTT
once	TRBJ1-1	TRBV7-9	TRBD1	CASSFQGANTEAFF	TGTGCCAGCAGCTTCCAGGGGGCTAACACTGAAGCTTTCTTT
few	TRBJ2-7	TRBV27	TRBD1	CASSPRGQSYEQYF	TGTGCCAGCAGCCCCCGGGGACAGTCCTACGAGCAGTACTTC
.	TRBJ2-1	TRBV28	.	CASSNTGKATNEQFF	TGTGCCAGCAGTAACACAGGGAAGGCAACGAATGAGCAGTTCTTC
.	TRBJ2-7	TRBV12-3/TRBV12-4	.	CASSLQGYEQYF	TGTGCCAGCAGTTTACAGGGCTACGAGCAGTACTTC
.	TRBJ1-4	TRBV6-5	TRBD1	CASSKTGEGEKLFF	TGTGCCAGCAGTAAGACAGGGGAGGGGGAAAAACTGTTTTTT
.	TRBJ2-5	TRBV7-3	TRBD2	CASSPRAGGGETQYF	TGTGCCAGCAGCCCCCGGGCGGGGGGTGGGGAGACTCAGTACTTC
.	TRBJ1-1	TRBV29-1	TRBD1	CSVQGGQGEGVAEAFF	TGCAGCGTTCAGGGGGGACAGGGGGAAGGTGTAGCTGAAGCTTTCTTT
.	TRBJ1-1	TRBV19	.	CASSIDPMNTEAFF	TGTGCCAGTAGTATAGATCCAATGAACACTGAAGCTTTCTTT
few	TRBJ2-3	TRBV28	.	CASSFSGVRPTDTQYF	TGTGCCAGCAGTTTCTCAGGGGTCCGGCCCACAGATACGCAGTATTTT
.	TRBJ2-7	TRBV5-1	TRBD2	CASTALAGEGEQYF	TGCGCCAGCACCGCACTAGCGGGAGAGGGCGAGCAGTACTTC
few	TRBJ2-7	TRBV2	.	CATKRTSAYEQYF	TGTGCCACCAAGAGGACTTCAGCCTACGAGCAGTACTTC
.	TRBJ1-2	TRBV7-2	.	CASSLRGSRSGYTF	TGTGCCAGCAGCTTACGCGGATCCCGGTCCGGCTACACCTTC
.	TRBJ2-2	TRBV18	.	CASSTGKAAGELFF	TGTGCCAGCTCAACCGGGAAGGCGGCCGGGGAGCTGTTTTTT
.	TRBJ1-1	TRBV18	TRBD1	CASSADRETEAFF	TGTGCCAGCTCCGCCGACAGGGAAACTGAAGCTTTCTTT